Listed below are T cell receptor beta chains from one sample, sequenced in a study of cytomegalovirus exposure and HLA in healthy donors. Method: immunoSEQ multiplex PCR; TCRdb's copy keeps in-frame clones and lacks some. The sample includes roughly 120,000 clones, approximately 81% of them seen just once. Source material: PBMCs. All receptors derive from a woman in her 30s in good health and CMV-seronegative. The CDR3 runs from the conserved cysteine through the conserved F or W. A D gene is named only where the DNA matches it firmly. Clone size appears in some rows only: once, few, many, or a class for an expanded clone.

.,TRBJ2-7,TRBV4-1,TRBD2,TGCGCCAGCAGCCACAGACTAGCGGGAGGCCGTCTTGGGTACGAGCAGTACTTC,CASSHRLAGGRLGYEQYF
once,TRBJ1-1,TRBV25-1,TRBD1,TGTGCCAGCAGATCAGACAGGGACGGCACTGAAGCTTTCTTT,CASRSDRDGTEAFF
.,TRBJ1-2,TRBV2,.,TGTGCCAGCAGTGAAAAGGCTCGGGATGGCTACACCTTC,CASSEKARDGYTF
.,TRBJ1-3,TRBV19,.,TGTGCCAGTAGCCCATCGACAGGCTCTGGAAACACCATATATTTT,CASSPSTGSGNTIYF
.,TRBJ2-5,TRBV9,.,TGTGCCAGCAGCGCAGGTGGGGCCGAGACCCAGTACTTC,CASSAGGAETQYF
.,TRBJ1-3,TRBV7-9,.,TGTGCCAGCAGCGACGCGGTCGTCTCTGGAAACACCATATATTTT,CASSDAVVSGNTIYF
.,TRBJ1-1,TRBV4-1,TRBD1,TGCGCCAGCAGCGCTTGGACAGGGGCTGAAGCTTTCTTT,CASSAWTGAEAFF
.,TRBJ2-3,TRBV7-2,.,TGTGCCAGCAGCTTACGTCCACAGGGTATCACAGATACGCAGTATTTT,CASSLRPQGITDTQYF
once,TRBJ2-1,TRBV5-1,TRBD1,TGCGCCAGCAGCTTGGCGGGGACAGGGGTGAATGAGCAGTTCTTC,CASSLAGTGVNEQFF
few,TRBJ1-4,TRBV30,.,TGTGCCTGGGGACACCACCGGACCCTTGAAAAACTGTTTTTT,CAWGHHRTLEKLFF
once,TRBJ1-1,TRBV18,TRBD1,TGTGCCAGCTCAAAAGACAGGGGGCGCACTGAAGCTTTCTTT,CASSKDRGRTEAFF
.,TRBJ2-2,TRBV18,.,TGTGCCAGCTCACCCTTTGAGGAAACCGGGGAGCTGTTTTTT,CASSPFEETGELFF
.,TRBJ2-7,TRBV7-2,TRBD2,TGTGCCAGCAGCTTAGGGGGTCCTAGCGGTGCCTACGAGCAGTACTTC,CASSLGGPSGAYEQYF
.,TRBJ2-2,TRBV6-1,.,TGTGCCAGCAGTCGTCCTGGGAGCGGGGAGCTGTTTTTT,CASSRPGSGELFF
.,TRBJ2-7,TRBV6-1,.,TGTGCCAGCAGCCTGCACGGGAGCCCCTCCTACGAGCAGTACTTC,CASSLHGSPSYEQYF